This T cell receptor (beta chain) was documented in a study of blood T cell repertoires in COVID-19. The CDR3 loop spans 15 amino acids. V lost 6 bases to trimming and J lost 1 base, with 16 bases between them. Germline V CDR1 and CDR2: KGHSH, LQKENI. Methods used by the authors: Reference gene primers were amplified, and this amplification served to estimate nucleated cell counts. Here immunoSEQ multiplex PCR was the method, and the copy in TCRdb shows in-frame clones only, minus some. The D gene and trimming were derived from the DNA, and the V and J assignments and clone size from that table. The sample shows about 290,000 clones, just under 85% of them seen only once.

The sequence was collected from a woman aged 45-60 years with active or convalescent COVID-19. Sequencing was done on a sample of peripheral blood. The J gene is TRBJ2-7, the V gene TRBV18; D possibly corresponds to TRBD2 (6 bases). The CDR3 sequence is CASSLPRRDSYEQYF. CDR3 sequence (DNA): TGTGCCAGCTCGCTCCCCCGGCGGGATTCCTACGAGCAGTACTTC.